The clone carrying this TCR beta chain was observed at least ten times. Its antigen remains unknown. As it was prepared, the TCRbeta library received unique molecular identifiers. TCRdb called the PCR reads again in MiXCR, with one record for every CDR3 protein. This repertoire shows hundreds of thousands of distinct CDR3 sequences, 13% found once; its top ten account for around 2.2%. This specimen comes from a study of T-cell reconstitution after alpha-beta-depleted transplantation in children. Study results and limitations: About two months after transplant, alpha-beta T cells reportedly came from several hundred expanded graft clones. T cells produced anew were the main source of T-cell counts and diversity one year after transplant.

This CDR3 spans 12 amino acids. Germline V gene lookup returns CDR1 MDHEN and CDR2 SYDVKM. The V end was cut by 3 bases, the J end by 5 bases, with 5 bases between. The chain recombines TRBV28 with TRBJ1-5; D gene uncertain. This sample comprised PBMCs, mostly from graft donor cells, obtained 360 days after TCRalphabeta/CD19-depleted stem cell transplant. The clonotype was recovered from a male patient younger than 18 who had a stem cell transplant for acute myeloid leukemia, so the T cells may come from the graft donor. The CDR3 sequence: CASSFTDQPQHF. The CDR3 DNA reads TGTGCCAGCAGTTTTACGGATCAGCCCCAGCATTTT.